The 24 T cell receptor beta chains listed next were all sequenced from one sample in a study of shared clonotypes between healthy human individuals. TCRdb's copy holds only in-frame clones and misses some; the assay was immunoSEQ multiplex PCR. The repertoire consists of around 500,000 clones, with around 79% occurring once and the leading ten covering under 15%. The sample was PBMCs. The receptors originated from a woman in her forties in good health. Some clones in this sample may be carry-over from other donors' samples.

The V and J genes are TRBV28 and TRBJ2-1; TRBD1 matches 9 bases. CDR1 MDHEN and CDR2 SYDVKM come from the germline V gene. The V and J ends lost 8 bases and 7 bases, in that order; junction bases with no gene match: 6. This CDR3 is built from 13 residues. This CDR3 reads CASRTGVENEQFF. The DNA for the CDR3 is TGTGCCAGCCGGACAGGGGTCGAGAATGAGCAGTTCTTC.

V is TRBV20-1 and J is TRBJ2-5; D is uncertain. The CDR3 covers 11 residues. Germline values: CDR1 DFQATT, CDR2 SNEGSKA (reference sequence). Trimming pared 7 bases from V and 5 bases from J, leaving 11 bases between. CDR3 in amino acids: CSGFPGETQYF. CDR3 nucleotides: TGCAGTGGATTTCCTGGGGAGACCCAGTACTTC.

This chain uses TRBV28 with TRBJ2-2; 15 bases fit TRBD2. V was pared by 5 bases and J by 4 bases, with 17 bases of the junction left unmatched. Germline values: CDR1 MDHEN, CDR2 SYDVKM. The CDR3 loop spans 21 amino acids. CDR3 nucleotide sequence: TGTGCCAGCAGTCCCTTGTGGGGACTAGCGGGAGGCCCCGAGGGCACCGGGGAGCTGTTTTTT. Protein product: CASSPLWGLAGGPEGTGELFF.

This clone was recorded many times. This chain links TRBV4-1 with TRBJ2-2; 11 nucleotides match TRBD2. CDR3 length: 18 residues. Trimming at V came to 1 base and at J to 5 bases, leaving 9 bases not matched to a gene. From germline, CDR1 is MGHRA and CDR2 YSYEKL. As DNA, the CDR3 is TGCGCCAGCAGCCAAGTGAATAGCGGGAGGGCTAGGACCGGGGAGCTGTTTTTT. Its translation: CASSQVNSGRARTGELFF.

The rearrangement joins TRBV18 to TRBJ2-3, with D possibly matching TRBD1 (6 bases). The CDR3 extends over 14 amino acids. From germline, CDR1 is KGHSH and CDR2 LQKENI. Deletions cut 8 bases from V and 4 bases from J, with 16 bases between. CDR3 DNA sequence: TGTGCCAGCATGCAACAGGGAAGCGCAGATACGCAGTATTTT. It encodes CASMQQGSADTQYF.

The chain carries TRBV30 and TRBJ1-1; D is unresolved. V lost 2 bases to trimming and J lost 1 base, with 8 bases between them. Germline CDR1 is GTSNPN and CDR2 is SVGIG (reference sequence). This CDR3 has 13 amino acids. This chain's CDR3 is CAWSSQANTEAFF. Written as DNA, the CDR3 is TGTGCCTGGAGTAGTCAAGCGAACACTGAAGCTTTCTTT.

The gene calls are TRBV7-3 and TRBJ2-1; 10 nucleotides agree with TRBD1. The CDR3 length is 18 residues. Germline V CDR1 and CDR2: SGHTA, FQGTGA. V was clipped by 2 bases and J by 3 bases; unmatched bases: 10. The CDR3 loop reads CASSLVPARDRGYNEQFF. CDR3 coding DNA: TGTGCCAGCAGCTTAGTCCCCGCCAGGGACAGGGGCTACAATGAGCAGTTCTTC.

This clone has a single count. The junction and the germline gene differ at one end; a read error may be behind it. The same CDR3 arises from other DNA sequences in this sample as well. The rearrangement joins TRBV7-2 to TRBJ1-2; D is perhaps TRBD1 (5 bases). This CDR3 is built from 15 residues. The germline gives CDR1 SGHTA, CDR2 FQGNSA. In DNA, the CDR3 is TGTGCCAGCAGCATCAACCGGGACTCTAACTATGGCTACACTTTC. It yields the protein CASSINRDSNYGYTF.

The table lists this clone with a count of one. In the same sample, other DNA sequences code for this CDR3. The genes are TRBV28 and TRBJ1-2; possibly TRBD1 for D (5 bases). The CDR3 has 12 residues. CDR1 is MDHEN, CDR2 SYDVKM, per germline. The V end lost 3 bases, the J end lost 7 bases, and 9 bases lay between the germline ends. The CDR3 DNA follows: TGTGCCAGCAGTTTGGGGGGGTTTGGCTACACCTTC. It translates to CASSLGGFGYTF.

The rearrangement joins TRBV6-6 to TRBJ2-1; D perhaps matches TRBD2 (6 bases). V lost 8 bases and J 5 bases, leaving 16 bases between the germline ends. CDR3 length: 14 residues. Germline values: CDR1 MNHNY, CDR2 SVGAGI (reference sequence). Here the CDR3 DNA reads TGTGCCAGCCGGTCGGGAGTAGTCGACAATGAGCAGTTCTTC. As protein: CASRSGVVDNEQFF.

The chain combines TRBV29-1 with TRBJ2-7; 9 bases map to TRBD1. The CDR3 spans 13 residues. Germline V lookup: CDR1 SQVTM, CDR2 ANQGSEA. The ends lost 3 bases at V and 2 bases at J; junction bases unmatched: 2. The CDR3 loop reads CSVETGGAYEQYF. CDR3 nucleotides: TGCAGCGTTGAGACAGGGGGTGCCTACGAGCAGTACTTC.

This clone was counted a few times. The chain recombines TRBV30 with TRBJ1-3; 7 positions match TRBD1. The CDR3 is made up of 14 amino acids. The germline V gene has CDR1 GTSNPN and CDR2 SVGIG (reference sequence). The ends lost 6 bases at V and 3 bases at J; junction bases unmatched: 8. The CDR3: CACPDRVNGNTIYF. The CDR3 DNA follows: TGTGCCTGTCCTGACAGGGTCAATGGAAACACCATATATTTT.

V and J are TRBV28 and TRBJ2-1; D gene unclear. Trimming left V 2 bases short and J 7 bases short, with 12 bases between. CDR3 size: 14 residues. Germline CDR1 MDHEN, CDR2 SYDVKM. The chain's CDR3 is CASSLRASGNEQFF. As DNA, the CDR3 is TGTGCCAGCAGTTTACGGGCCTCCGGGAATGAGCAGTTCTTC.

The chain combines TRBV6-6 with TRBJ2-5; D is unresolved. V was trimmed by 2 bases and J by 5 bases, leaving 9 bases between them. This CDR3 contains 13 residues. Germline V gene sequence: CDR1 MNHNY, CDR2 SVGAGI (reference sequence). The CDR3 loop is CASSYVTRETQYF. The CDR3 DNA reads as TGTGCCAGCAGTTACGTCACGCGGGAGACCCAGTACTTC.

The chain combines TRBV11-1 with TRBJ2-1; 7 bases fit TRBD2. Trimming removed 3 bases from V and 11 bases from J; junction bases left unmatched: 1. Germline CDR1 is SGHAT and CDR2 is FQDESV (reference sequence). This CDR3 contains 11 residues. CDR3 residues: CASSFSGQQFF. DNA for the CDR3: TGTGCCAGCAGCTTTAGCGGGCAGCAGTTCTTC.

The chain employs TRBV15 and TRBJ2-5; 11 bases align to TRBD2. Trimming cost V 6 bases and J 7 bases; bases outside gene matches: 10. The length of the CDR3 is 15 residues. Germline V gene lookup returns CDR1 LNHNV and CDR2 YYDKDF (reference sequence). CDR3 nucleotide sequence: TGTGCCACCAGTCTGATAGCGGGAGGGCCGGGGACCCAGTACTTC. Protein: CATSLIAGGPGTQYF.

This chain joins TRBV7-2 and TRBJ2-1; D gene uncertain. This CDR3 region has 12 residues. Trimming took off 3 bases at V and 10 bases at J, with 10 bases between the two ends. Looked up from germline, CDR1 is SGHTA and CDR2 is FQGNSA. DNA for the CDR3: TGTGCCAGCAGCTTCTGGCTGGGGGAGCAGTTCTTC. Protein product: CASSFWLGEQFF.

The V call is TRBV20-1, the J call TRBJ2-3; D remains ambiguous. This CDR3 comprises 10 residues. Trimming took 7 bases from V and 6 from J, leaving 8 bases between them. The germline V gene has CDR1 DFQATT and CDR2 SNEGSKA (reference sequence). CDR3 sequence: CSGSVDTQYF. CDR3 DNA sequence: TGCAGTGGAAGCGTGGATACGCAGTATTTT.

This clone was counted between two and nine times. Other DNA sequences in this sample translate to the same CDR3. The chain combines TRBV9 with TRBJ2-1, with unresolved D. CDR1 is SGDLS and CDR2 is YYNGEE in the germline V gene. The V end lost 2 bases, the J end lost 5 bases, and 5 bases lay between the germline ends. The CDR3 length is 12 residues. CDR3 region: CASSVSHNEQFF. The CDR3 region has the DNA TGTGCCAGCAGCGTTAGTCACAATGAGCAGTTCTTC.

This chain connects TRBV5-1 to TRBJ2-7, with TRBD2 matching 11 bases. V dropped 3 bases and J dropped 2; count of bases not matched to a gene: 7. CDR1 and CDR2 (germline): SGHRS, YFSETQ. The CDR3 covers 16 residues. CDR3 residues: CASSSTGTSGPYEQYF. The CDR3, as DNA: TGCGCCAGCAGCTCCACCGGGACTAGCGGCCCCTACGAGCAGTACTTC.

J is TRBJ2-7 and V is TRBV6-5; 8 bases fit TRBD1. Trimming cost V 6 bases and J 5 bases; bases outside gene matches: 9. Germline CDR1 reads MNHEY; CDR2 reads SVGAGI. The CDR3 extends over 14 amino acids. This CDR3 is CASRPGTGLHEQYF. The DNA of the CDR3 is TGTGCCAGCAGGCCCGGGACAGGCTTACACGAGCAGTACTTC.

V gene TRBV27 combines with J gene TRBJ1-5; unclear D gene. CDR3 length: 15 residues. The V end lost 6 bases, the J end lost 3 bases, and 15 bases lay between the germline ends. The germline V gene encodes CDR1 MNHEY and CDR2 SMNVEV (reference sequence). CDR3: CASSRRQGSNQPQHF. DNA of the CDR3: TGTGCCAGCAGCCGCCGACAAGGTTCCAATCAGCCCCAGCATTTT.

The chain recombines TRBV30 with TRBJ1-4; D gene unclear. The germline CDR1 and CDR2 sequences are GTSNPN and SVGIG (reference sequence). The CDR3 length is 14 residues. Trimming stripped 2 bases from V and 6 bases from J, with 13 bases between. CDR3 nucleotides: TGTGCCTGGAGTTCTGTAAGTGTGGATGAAAAACTGTTTTTT. Protein sequence: CAWSSVSVDEKLFF.

Only a few counts were recorded for this clone. V gene TRBV4-1 combines with J gene TRBJ2-3; D uncertain. V was clipped by 4 bases and J by 3 bases, with 11 bases between them. This CDR3 contains 14 residues. CDR1 and CDR2 (germline): MGHRA, YSYEKL. As DNA, the CDR3 is TGCGCCAGCAGCCCGACCCGGCCTACAGATACGCAGTATTTT. Translation: CASSPTRPTDTQYF.